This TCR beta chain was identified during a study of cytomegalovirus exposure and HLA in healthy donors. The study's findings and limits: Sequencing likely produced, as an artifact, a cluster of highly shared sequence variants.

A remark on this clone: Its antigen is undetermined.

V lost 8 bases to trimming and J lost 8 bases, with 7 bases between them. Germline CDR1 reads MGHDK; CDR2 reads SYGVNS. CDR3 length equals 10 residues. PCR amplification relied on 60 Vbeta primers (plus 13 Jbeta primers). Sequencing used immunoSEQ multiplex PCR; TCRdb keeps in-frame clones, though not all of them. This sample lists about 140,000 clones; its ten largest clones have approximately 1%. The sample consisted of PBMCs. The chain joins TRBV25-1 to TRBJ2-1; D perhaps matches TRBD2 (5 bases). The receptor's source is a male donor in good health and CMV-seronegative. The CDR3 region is CASSSYEQFF. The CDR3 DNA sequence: TGTGCCAGCTCTAGCTATGAGCAGTTCTTC.